These 11 T cell receptor beta chains came from one sample sequenced in a study of OX40 agonist ivuxolimab in advanced cancers. Libraries were prepared by immunoSEQ multiplex PCR; TCRdb keeps only in-frame clonotypes and omits some of them. The sample includes about 76,000 clones, around four fifths of them seen just once. Specimen: CD4+ or CD8+ T cells sorted from blood, collected in a trial of the OX40 agonist ivuxolimab. All receptors derive from an adult with an advanced solid tumor such as melanoma, head and neck, liver or kidney cancer.

The rearrangement joins TRBV7-9 to TRBJ1-2, with 9 bases fitting TRBD1. This CDR3 has 14 residues. Per germline, CDR1 SEHNR and CDR2 FQNEAQ (reference sequence). Losses at the gene ends were 10 bases for V and 1 base for J; bases not matched to a gene: 7. The CDR3 sequence: CATGRGQGNYGYTF. The CDR3 DNA is TGTGCCACCGGAAGGGGACAGGGTAACTATGGCTACACCTTC.

The chain uses TRBV19 and TRBJ1-2, with TRBD1 matching over 7 bases. CDR3 length: 15 amino acids. V lost 3 bases to trimming and J lost 4 bases; unmatched junction nucleotides: 8. Germline CDR1 and CDR2: LNHDA and SQIVND (reference sequence). The CDR3 sequence is CASSISDREGYGYTF. The DNA of the CDR3 is TGTGCCAGTAGTATCTCTGACAGGGAAGGCTATGGCTACACCTTC.

The chain joins TRBV2 to TRBJ2-3; D unresolved. The length of the CDR3 is 11 residues. The V and J ends lost 5 bases and 1 base respectively, with 1 base between them. Germline V lookup: CDR1 SNHLY, CDR2 FYNNEI. The CDR3 sequence: CASSRTDTQYF. The CDR3 bases are TGTGCCAGCAGTCGCACAGATACGCAGTATTTT.

The V call is TRBV4-3, the J call TRBJ1-5; D remains ambiguous. This CDR3 is 14 amino acids long. CDR1 and CDR2 from the germline V gene are LGHNA and YSLEER. V lost 1 base, J lost 9 bases, and 13 bases lay in between. Here the CDR3 DNA reads TGCGCCAGCAGCCAAGGGACGGGCATAGGGCCCCAGCATTTT. Translated, it gives CASSQGTGIGPQHF.

In nucleotides, the CDR3 is TGTGCCAGCAGTGAACGGGGGGGCATCTATGAAAAACTGTTTTTT. This sequence encodes CASSERGGIYEKLFF. The rearrangement uses TRBV6-1 and TRBJ1-4; D might be TRBD1 (6 bases). V was cut by 2 bases and J by 6 bases, with 13 bases left in between. Looked up from germline, CDR1 is MNHNS and CDR2 is SASEGT. This CDR3 region has 15 residues.

The chain has TRBV6-4 and TRBJ2-3, with 9 positions matching TRBD2. Germline trimming cut 7 bases from V and 1 base from J; bases unmatched to any gene: 3. This CDR3 spans 14 amino acids. The V gene's germline CDR1 is MRHNA and CDR2 SNTAGT. CDR3 residues: CASKASGGTDTQYF. The DNA for the CDR3 is TGTGCCAGCAAGGCTAGCGGGGGCACAGATACGCAGTATTTT.

The chain recombines TRBV5-1 with TRBJ1-2, with a possible D match to TRBD1 (5 bases). V was trimmed by 0 bases and J by 3 bases, leaving 12 bases between them. The CDR3 has 15 residues. Germline V CDR1 and CDR2: SGHRS, YFSETQ. The CDR3, as DNA: TGCGCCAGCAGCTTGGGCAGGGATTCGGACTATGGCTACACCTTC. Translated, it gives CASSLGRDSDYGYTF.

This chain uses TRBV7-2 with TRBJ2-7; 10 bases align to TRBD2. Germline trimming cut 2 bases from V and 3 bases from J; bases unmatched to any gene: 7. Per the germline V gene, CDR1 is SGHTA and CDR2 is FQGNSA. The CDR3 contains 16 residues. This chain's CDR3 is CASSLLLAGGGYEQYF. The DNA for the CDR3 is TGTGCCAGCAGCTTACTTTTAGCGGGGGGCGGCTACGAGCAGTACTTC.

This chain connects TRBV11-2 to TRBJ2-1, with D unresolved. Germline V gene lookup returns CDR1 SGHAT and CDR2 FQNNGV. This CDR3 has 14 residues. V lost 3 bases, J lost 1 base, and 7 bases lay in between. CDR3 in amino acids: CASSLDLSYNEQFF. CDR3 DNA sequence: TGTGCCAGCAGCTTGGACCTTTCCTACAATGAGCAGTTCTTC.

CDR3 sequence reads: CASREGGNTIYF. CDR3 in DNA: TGTGCCAGCAGGGAAGGTGGAAACACCATATATTTT. The chain combines TRBV28 with TRBJ1-3; D remains ambiguous. V lost 6 bases, J lost 3 bases, and 6 bases lay in between. Per germline, CDR1 MDHEN and CDR2 SYDVKM. The CDR3 contains 12 residues.

The chain uses TRBV4-2 and TRBJ1-4; 10 bases fit TRBD1. The CDR3 has 17 residues. CDR1 is LGHNA, CDR2 YNFKEQ, per germline. V lost 2 bases to trimming and J lost 6 bases; unmatched junction nucleotides: 9. In DNA form, the CDR3 reads TGTGCCAGCAGCCAACGACTGTCCGGGACAGGGGATGAAAAACTGTTTTTT. Amino acid sequence: CASSQRLSGTGDEKLFF.